This T cell receptor (beta chain) was obtained from a study of blood T cells in healthy people across ages (dated by TCRdb to between 2015 and 2016). Regarding the research as a whole: In model experiments, roughly one uniquely barcoded TCR beta cDNA molecule per two T cells was captured by template switching. Donors of different ages were randomly distributed across sequencing lanes to avoid experimental bias. To track age-related changes in TCR beta repertoire diversity, the study relied on deep sequencing normalized with unique cDNA molecular identifiers. The donors were divided into four age groups: young (average roughly 17 years), middle-aged (about 40), aged (about 61) and long-lived (about 90). The study analyzed two additional independent replicas of 1 million unique cDNA reads from the same blood draw for two donors, one aged 18 to 29 and one aged 80 or older.

Library method: 5' RACE. TCRdb lists the instrument as Illumina HiSeq 2500. A second roughly 6 to 11 cycle PCR used a sample-barcoded 5' primer and a J-beta primer mix. A template-switch 5' adaptor carrying 12 random nucleotides introduced a unique molecular identifier onto each TCR beta cDNA molecule. At least 3 million CDR3-containing paired-end reads were obtained from each sample. First-strand cDNA was synthesized from all RNA with the Mint cDNA synthesis kit, primed by a TRBC-specific oligonucleotide. After uracil-DNA glycosylase treatment, a first 18-cycle PCR used universal primers M1SS and BC2_uni_R on all cDNA. The authors processed their data as follows. For normalization, 1 million high-quality reads were randomly selected from each sample, with every read carrying a distinct molecular identifier. Reads with shared molecular identifiers were discarded instead of being binned into consensus sequences. MiTCR, run with a Q25 quality threshold and the strictest error-elimination algorithm, handled CDR3 identification, clonotype clustering and error correction. A nonparametric unseen species model using Euler transformation provided a lower-bound estimate of total TCR beta diversity. The raw public data were reprocessed by TCRdb itself: fastp quality trimming at Q25, MiXCR clonotype calling, in-frame beta chains only. Merged by CDR3 protein, the rows form single entries marked with the most common genes and DNA. The V and J calls and clone size come from TCRdb's table, not from the authors' own analysis. The sample table lists 450,000 to 700,000 distinct CDR3 sequences, approximately 27% of them with a count of one. Under 20% of the sample is held by the ten biggest clonotypes.

Donors were 40 or so systemically healthy Caucasian individuals from Russia aged roughly 6 to 90 years. About 9.8 milliliters of peripheral blood were drawn from each donor into EDTA-treated Vacutainer tubes. Ficoll-Paque density-gradient centrifugation was used to isolate PBMCs, with at least 6.5 million obtained per sample. Trizol reagent was used to extract total RNA from PBMCs, with at least 5.5 micrograms per sample. For every donor, flow cytometry on a PBMC aliquot measured the percentage of naive CD45RAhigh/CD27high T cells. About this clonotype itself: Its cognate antigen has yet to be identified. Per-base qualities were not stored, and no clone one base away is much larger.

The CDR1 and CDR2 encoded by the germline V gene are SGDLS and YYNGEE. The CDR3 holds 19 amino acids from the cysteine to the phenylalanine. The only DNA kept is the CDR3, 57 bases in frame from the first base. Trimming accounts for 0 bases at V and 0 bases at J, while the number of junction bases matched to no gene is 8. The paper's findings and limits, for the study overall: Compared with the aged group, the long-lived group had more naive CD4+ T cells, fewer expanded clones and increased TCR diversity, suggesting age selection. Estimates of total diversity based on one million sequenced T cells were considered lower bounds and underestimates. There was a strong correlation between observed TCR beta diversity and the percentage of naive T cells measured by flow cytometry. Because the CMV infection status of the donors was unknown, age-related changes in expanded clonotypes may potentially have been confounded. Conclusive comparison of naive and antigen-experienced compartments was prevented by the profiling of bulk unsorted PBMCs. As age increased, observed TCR beta diversity per million T cells dropped in a roughly linear way, and a significant reduction was already evident by age about 40.

The TCR comes from a woman between 65 and 79 years old in good health. Recombination joined TRBV9 with TRBJ2-2; 10 bases in between match TRBD2. Specimen: blood. The CDR3 amino acid sequence is: CASSVVPLAGVANTGELFF. The sequenced DNA: TGTGCCAGCAGCGTAGTCCCCCTAGCGGGGGTCGCGAACACCGGGGAGCTGTTTTTT.